This section outlines one T cell receptor beta chain sequence together with its context. The antigen remains undetermined. V dropped 4 bases and J dropped 1 base, with 10 bases sitting between them. The CDR3 is 14 amino acids. The germline V gene encodes CDR1 SQVTM and CDR2 ANQGSEA. The sample is drawn from a study of T-cell memory formation after mild COVID-19. TCRdb called the 5' RACE reads again in MiXCR, with one record for every CDR3 protein. Among a few hundred thousand distinct CDR3 sequences listed, more than 20% were seen once. Whole-study findings and limits: CD4/CD8 balance held among clones contracting day 15 to 85, and later expanders leaned CD4+.

Sequencing used PBMCs or a T cell subset sorted from them (not recorded which). This chain joins TRBV29-1 and TRBJ2-2, with D possibly being TRBD2 (5 bases). This clonotype originated in an adult woman who had mild COVID-19 (a few samples of this study predate the infection). Cell type and time point are not known. The CDR3 sequence: CSVGLAGNTGELFF. The CDR3 coding sequence is TGCAGCGTTGGTCTAGCAGGGAACACCGGGGAGCTGTTTTTT.